This TCR beta chain was documented in a study of regulatory T cells in long-lasting Graves disease. Details on this clonotype: Its antigen is currently unknown.

Sample time point: newly diagnosed GD, antithyroid drugs for less than 3 months. RNA isolated from PBMCs was used to make the TCR library. Trimming took off 4 bases at V and 0 bases at J, with 13 bases between the two ends. Germline values: CDR1 SGDLS, CDR2 YYNGEE. CDR3 length: 16 residues. CDR3-region Arm-PCR and iRepertoire HTBI primers produced the TCR beta libraries. TCRdb fed the multiplex PCR reads into MiXCR, producing one record per CDR3 protein. The table has 350,000 to 400,000 distinct CDR3 sequences, roughly a sixth seen once. Study-level results: Persistent disease exhibited a predilection for TRBV28, TRBJ1-2 and TRBJ2-5.

This clonotype originated in a female donor with Graves disease. This chain uses TRBV9 with TRBJ2-2; D is perhaps TRBD1 or TRBD2 (5 bases each). The sequenced sample was peripheral blood mononuclear cells (PBMCs), obtained at new diagnosis, from a patient treated with antithyroid drugs. The CDR3, as DNA: TGTGCCAGCAGCCGAGGGCAGGGCGCGAACACCGGGGAGCTGTTTTTT. Translated: CASSRGQGANTGELFF.